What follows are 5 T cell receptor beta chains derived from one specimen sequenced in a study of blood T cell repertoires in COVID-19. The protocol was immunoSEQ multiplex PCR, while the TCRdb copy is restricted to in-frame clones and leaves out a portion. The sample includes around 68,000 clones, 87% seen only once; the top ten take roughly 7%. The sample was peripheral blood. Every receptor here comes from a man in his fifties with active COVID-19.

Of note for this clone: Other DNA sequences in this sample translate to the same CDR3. The chain's CDR3 is CASSLADRGNSPLHF. The DNA of the CDR3 is TGTGCCAGCAGCTTAGCAGACAGGGGGAATTCACCCCTCCACTTT. The chain couples TRBV7-2 to TRBJ1-6; 9 bases are a match to TRBD1. Germline CDR1 reads SGHTA; CDR2 reads FQGNSA. The CDR3 sequence is 15 residues long. V lost 0 bases, J lost 7 bases, and 1 base stayed unmatched.

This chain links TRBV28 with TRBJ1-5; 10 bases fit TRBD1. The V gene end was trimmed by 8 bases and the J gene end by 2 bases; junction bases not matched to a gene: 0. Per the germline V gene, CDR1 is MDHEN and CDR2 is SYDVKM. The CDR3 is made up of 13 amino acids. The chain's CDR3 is CASGTGGNQPQHF. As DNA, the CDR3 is TGTGCCAGCGGGACAGGGGGCAATCAGCCCCAGCATTTT. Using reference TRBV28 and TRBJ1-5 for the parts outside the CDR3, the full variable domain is DVKVTQSSRYLVKRTGEKVFLECVQDMDHENMFWYRQDPGLGLRLIYFSYDVKMKEKGDIPEGYSVSREKKERFSLILESASTNQTSMYLCASGTGGNQPQHFGDGTRLSIL.

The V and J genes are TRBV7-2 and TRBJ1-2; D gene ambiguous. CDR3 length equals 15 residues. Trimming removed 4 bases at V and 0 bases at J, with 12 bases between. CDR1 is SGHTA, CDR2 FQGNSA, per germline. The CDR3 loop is CASSYVTAANYGYTF. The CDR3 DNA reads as TGTGCCAGCAGCTACGTGACTGCTGCTAACTATGGCTACACCTTC.

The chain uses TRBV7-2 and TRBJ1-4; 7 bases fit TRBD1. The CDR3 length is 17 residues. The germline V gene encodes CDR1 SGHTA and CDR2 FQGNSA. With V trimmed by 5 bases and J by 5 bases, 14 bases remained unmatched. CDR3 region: CASSGPPGGPTNEKLFF. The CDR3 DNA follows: TGTGCCAGCAGCGGACCCCCAGGGGGACCGACGAATGAAAAACTGTTTTTT.

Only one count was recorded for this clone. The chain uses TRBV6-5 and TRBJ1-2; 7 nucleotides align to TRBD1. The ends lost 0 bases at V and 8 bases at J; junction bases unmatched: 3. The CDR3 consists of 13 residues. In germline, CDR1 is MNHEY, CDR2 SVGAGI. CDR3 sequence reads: CASSYSTGQGYTF. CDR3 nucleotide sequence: TGTGCCAGCAGTTACTCGACGGGACAGGGCTACACCTTC.